What follows is one TCR beta chain and its context. Its antigen is not identified. The V gene lost 5 bases and the J gene lost 5 bases, with 17 bases spanning the gap. The CDR3 has 16 residues. Germline V CDR1 and CDR2: SGHRS, YFSETQ. The method was immunoSEQ multiplex PCR; TCRdb's version includes in-frame clones alone and lacks a portion of them. The sample has some 150,000 clones; 86% are singletons. The data belong to a study of cytomegalovirus exposure and HLA in healthy donors. Study conclusions and caveats: Confirmation in vitro established that a few CMV-associated chains were specific for CMV antigens. Later, an analysis found that TCR clusters from the first cohort tended to co-occur in the roughly 130 validation repertoires. The classifier reportedly diagnosed cytomegalovirus status with high specificity and sensitivity.

V usage is TRBV5-1 and J usage is TRBJ1-6; maybe TRBD1 (6 bases). Sequenced input: PBMCs. This TCR was recovered from a man aged 18 to 29 in good health and CMV-seropositive. The CDR3 spells CASSRLEQGDNSPLHF. The CDR3 bases are TGCGCCAGCAGTCGACTCGAACAGGGAGATAATTCACCCCTCCACTTT.